These 9 T cell receptor beta chains were sequenced from one sample in a study of control samples from healthy donors and cancer patients. Data came from immunoSEQ multiplex PCR; TCRdb stores just in-frame clones and leaves some out. The data hold some 120,000 clones, with around 93% observed a single time. The sample comprised blood. Receptors were obtained from a man aged 18 to 29 in good health.

This clone appeared once. V is TRBV11-3 and J is TRBJ1-1; perhaps TRBD1 as D (5 bases). The CDR3 extends over 17 amino acids. The V end was cut by 3 bases, the J end by 0 bases, with 17 bases between. Germline V gives CDR1 SGHNT, CDR2 YENEEA. This CDR3 reads CASSLIREGSLNTEAFF. CDR3 DNA sequence: TGTGCCAGCAGCTTGATCAGGGAAGGGTCCCTGAACACTGAAGCTTTCTTT.

CDR3 in amino acids: CASSFTDTQYF. CDR3 sequence (DNA): TGTGCCAGCAGCTTCACAGATACGCAGTATTTT. The rearrangement links TRBV11-2 to TRBJ2-3; D is undetermined. V lost 3 bases, J lost 2 bases, and 0 bases lay in between. This CDR3 contains 11 residues. Germline CDR1 reads SGHAT; CDR2 reads FQNNGV.

This chain joins TRBV11-2 and TRBJ1-2; D possibly corresponds to TRBD1 (5 bases). Germline lookup yields CDR1 SGHAT and CDR2 FQNNGV. CDR3 size: 15 residues. Trimming stripped 5 bases from V and 6 bases from J, with 19 bases between. The CDR3 loop reads CASSRGGFRNDGYTF. The DNA of the CDR3 is TGTGCCAGCAGCAGGGGAGGGTTTAGAAACGATGGCTACACCTTC.

The chain is built from TRBV9 and TRBJ1-3; D gene uncertain. V lost 0 bases to trimming and J lost 13 bases, with 14 bases between them. The germline gives CDR1 SGDLS, CDR2 YYNGEE. The CDR3 runs to 13 residues. The CDR3 sequence is CASSVALNDGIYF. Written as DNA, the CDR3 is TGTGCCAGCAGCGTAGCTCTGAACGACGGAATATATTTT.

The chain employs TRBV3-1 (or the pseudogene TRBV3-2) and TRBJ2-7, with D perhaps TRBD2 (6 bases). Trimming shortened V by 4 bases and J by 4 bases, and 8 bases separated the two germline ends. The V gene's germline CDR1 is LGHDT and CDR2 YNNKEL (reference sequence). This CDR3 spans 12 amino acids. This chain's CDR3 is CASSLRGYEQYF. Here the CDR3 DNA reads TGTGCCAGCAGCCTACGGGGGTACGAGCAGTACTTC.

The V gene is TRBV19, the J gene TRBJ2-4; D is uncertain. Trimming left V 5 bases short and J 0 bases short, with 11 bases between. Looked up from germline, CDR1 is LNHDA and CDR2 is SQIVND (reference sequence). The CDR3 contains 15 residues. CDR3 region: CASSPIFLAKNIQYF. The CDR3, as DNA: TGTGCCAGTAGTCCCATCTTTTTAGCCAAAAACATTCAGTACTTC.

The chain combines TRBV18 with TRBJ1-1; D gene unclear. Germline CDR1 is KGHSH and CDR2 is LQKENI. The CDR3 covers 14 residues. V was pared by 2 bases and J by 1 base, with 8 bases between. The CDR3 coding sequence is TGTGCCAGCTCACCATTAAACAGGAACACTGAAGCTTTCTTT. Protein sequence: CASSPLNRNTEAFF.

The chain employs TRBV7-6 and TRBJ1-1; D is unclear. The CDR3 totals 14 residues. In germline, CDR1 is SGHVS, CDR2 FNYEAQ. Trimming left V 4 bases short and J 3 bases short, with 12 bases between. CDR3 DNA: TGTGCCAGCAGCTCGAAGTCCCCCTACACTGAAGCTTTCTTT. This encodes CASSSKSPYTEAFF.

V is TRBV7-8 and J is TRBJ1-2; D uncertain. Per the germline V gene, CDR1 is SGHVS and CDR2 is FQNEAQ. CDR3 length equals 16 residues. Trimming stripped 0 bases from V and 6 bases from J, with 17 bases between. The CDR3 loop is CASSLAVRASENGYTF. The CDR3 nucleotides read TGTGCCAGCAGCTTAGCGGTTAGGGCCAGTGAGAATGGCTACACCTTC.